Each of the 18 T cell receptor beta chains below was sequenced from the same sample in a study of response to subunit inactivated influenza vaccine. TCRdb processed the RT-PCR reads anew with MiXCR; each CDR3 protein has one entry. Here the sample spans around 760,000 distinct CDR3 sequences, more than 11% being singletons. The sequencing here drew on PBMCs from blood, taken less than 15 days before vaccination. All receptors derive from a man aged 50 or older who received an inactivated influenza vaccine.

This clonotype was seen only a few times. This chain uses TRBV5-6 with TRBJ2-3; 11 bases are shared with TRBD2. The J segment lost 0 bases and the V segment lost 4 bases, leaving 4 bases of the junction unmatched. CDR1 and CDR2 from the germline V gene are SGHDT and YYEEEE. The CDR3 sequence is 16 residues long. The DNA for the CDR3 is TGTGCCAGCAGCGCGGGACTAGCGGCGAGCACAGATACGCAGTATTTT. This sequence encodes CASSAGLAASTDTQYF.

V and J are TRBV11-2 and TRBJ2-5, with TRBD2 as a possible D gene (5 bases). The CDR3 runs to 15 residues. Trimming took 1 base from V and 5 from J, leaving 14 bases between them. Germline V gives CDR1 SGHAT, CDR2 FQNNGV. This CDR3 is CASSLGSPSGETQYF. The CDR3 DNA reads as TGTGCCAGCAGCTTAGGGTCCCCCTCGGGGGAGACCCAGTACTTC.

This clonotype appeared a few times. This rearrangement joins TRBV11-2 to TRBJ2-5; 8 nucleotides match TRBD1. CDR3 length: 15 amino acids. CDR1 and CDR2 (germline): SGHAT, FQNNGV. V lost 7 bases and J lost 1; bases outside the gene matches: 8. CDR3 coding DNA: TGTGCCAGCACCCGACCTGGGACAGGCCAAGAGACCCAGTACTTC. Its translation is CASTRPGTGQETQYF.

This clonotype was counted a few times. The V call is TRBV5-4, the J call TRBJ2-5, with 8 bases that match TRBD2. The CDR3 length is 14 residues. Germline loops: CDR1 SGHNT, CDR2 YYREEE (reference sequence). Germline trimming cut 4 bases from V and 4 bases from J; bases unmatched to any gene: 6. The CDR3 nucleotides are TGTGCCAGCAGCCCCCAACTAGCGGCAGAGACCCAGTACTTC. This codes for CASSPQLAAETQYF. The whole variable domain, filled in from reference TRBV5-4 and TRBJ2-5, reads ETGVTQSPTHLIKTRGQQVTLRCSSQSGHNTVSWYQQALGQGPQFIFQYYREEENGRGNFPPRFSGLQFPNYSSELNVNALELDDSALYLCASSPQLAAETQYFGPGTRLLVL.

About this clonotype itself: A much bigger clone sits one base away, suggesting this may be a read error. The J gene is TRBJ1-5, the V gene TRBV12-3 or TRBV12-4; no firm D call. This CDR3 spans 14 amino acids. CDR3 sequence reads: CASSLVYSNHPQHF. CDR3 DNA sequence: TGTGCCAGCAGTTTGGTTTATAGCAATCACCCCCAGCATTTT.

Remarks on this clonotype: Compared with germline, one end of the junction differs, possibly owing to a read error. The chain combines TRBV10-3 with TRBJ2-1; D possibly corresponds to TRBD2 (5 bases). This CDR3 spans 13 amino acids. Germline assignment: CDR1 ENHRY and CDR2 SYGVKD. The CDR3 region has the DNA TGTGCCATCAGCAAGCGGAACTACAATGAGCAGATCTTC. Protein product: CAISKRNYNEQIF.

This clonotype has a handful of counts. The J gene is TRBJ2-7, the V gene TRBV28, with D perhaps matching TRBD1 (6 bases). The CDR3 contains 13 residues. Trimming left V 5 bases short and J 5 bases short, with 13 bases between. Per the germline V gene, CDR1 is MDHEN and CDR2 is SYDVKM. The DNA for the CDR3 is TGTGCCAGCAGTCCAGGGGAGCCAGACGAGCAGTACTTC. Protein product: CASSPGEPDEQYF.

The J gene is TRBJ2-1, the V gene TRBV10-3; TRBD1 might be the D (6 bases). Germline-derived CDR1 and CDR2 are ENHRY and SYGVKD. This CDR3 has 15 amino acids. V was pared by 7 bases and J by 8 bases, with 21 bases between. The CDR3 loop reads CAIKVAGTRGYEQFF. CDR3 coding DNA: TGTGCCATCAAGGTAGCCGGGACAAGGGGCTATGAGCAGTTCTTC.

This clonotype has only a few counts. The rearrangement uses TRBV18 and TRBJ1-2; D is unclear. Germline V gene lookup returns CDR1 KGHSH and CDR2 LQKENI. The V and J ends lost 5 bases and 3 bases respectively, with 13 bases between them. The CDR3 is made up of 14 amino acids. The CDR3 nucleotides read TGTGCCAGCTCAGAAGGACCGGCACACTATGGCTACACCTTC. Translated, it gives CASSEGPAHYGYTF.

This clonotype was counted ten times or more. The chain joins TRBV7-2 to TRBJ1-5; D is possibly TRBD1 (5 bases). This CDR3 has 14 residues. Germline V CDR1 and CDR2: SGHTA, FQGNSA. Between the trimmed V and J ends, which lost 1 base and 8 bases, there was a span of 12 bases. The CDR3, as DNA: TGTGCCAGCAGCTTAGATAGGGGTAGTAAGCCCCAGCATTTT. Translated, it gives CASSLDRGSKPQHF.

This clonotype has a handful of counts. The J gene is TRBJ2-3, the V gene TRBV4-3; 8 bases fit TRBD2. The CDR3 totals 18 residues. Germline V gene data show CDR1 as LGHNA and CDR2 as YSLEER. V lost 4 bases, J lost 4 bases, and 16 bases stayed unmatched. This CDR3 reads CASSPGPGGRELADTQYF. In DNA form, the CDR3 reads TGCGCCAGCAGCCCAGGCCCGGGGGGGCGGGAGTTGGCAGATACGCAGTATTTT.

This clonotype was counted at least ten times. The rearrangement uses TRBV12-3 or TRBV12-4 and TRBJ2-3; D could derive from TRBD1 or TRBD2 (7 bases each). The CDR3 is 14 residues long. V lost 2 bases and J lost 9, with 15 bases in between. The CDR3 spells CASSLRQGGRTQYF. The CDR3 DNA reads as TGTGCCAGCAGTTTACGGCAGGGGGGGAGGACGCAGTATTTT.

Ten or more counts support this clonotype. This chain links TRBV29-1 with TRBJ1-1; D gene unclear. The CDR3 runs to 14 residues. In germline, CDR1 is SQVTM, CDR2 ANQGSEA. Trimming cost V 7 bases and J 2 bases, with 17 bases left between them. CDR3 protein: CSGARRISNTEAFF. The CDR3 coding sequence is TGCAGCGGTGCTAGAAGAATTTCAAACACTGAAGCTTTCTTT.

This clonotype was detected a few times. The rearrangement uses TRBV20-1 and TRBJ2-3; TRBD2 matches at 11 bases. The germline CDR1 and CDR2 sequences are DFQATT and SNEGSKA (reference sequence). The CDR3 loop spans 17 amino acids. V was pared by 0 bases and J by 5 bases, with 10 bases of the junction left unmatched. The CDR3 loop is CSARDLLSGGAVDTQYF. The DNA for the CDR3 is TGCAGTGCTAGAGATCTCCTTAGCGGGGGGGCTGTAGATACGCAGTATTTT.

The rearrangement uses TRBV7-9 and TRBJ1-4; D remains ambiguous. The CDR3 runs to 14 residues. From germline, CDR1 is SEHNR and CDR2 FQNEAQ (reference sequence). Trimming removed 3 bases at V and 1 base at J, with 6 bases between. In DNA form, the CDR3 reads TGTGCCAGCAGCTTTATGGGAACTAATGAAAAACTGTTTTTT. It yields the protein CASSFMGTNEKLFF.

This clonotype was counted a few times. This chain joins TRBV14 and TRBJ2-3, with D uncertain. The CDR3 loop spans 14 amino acids. Trimming cost V 1 base and J 2 bases, with 7 bases left between them. CDR1 is SGHDN, CDR2 FVKESK, per germline. The CDR3 protein is CASSQVLFTDTQYF. In DNA form, the CDR3 reads TGTGCCAGCAGCCAAGTTCTATTCACAGATACGCAGTATTTT.

The gene calls are TRBV3-1 and TRBJ1-1; tentative D call: TRBD1 (5 bases). Trimming removed 0 bases from V and 10 bases from J, with 15 bases in between. The germline V gene has CDR1 LGHDT and CDR2 YNNKEL (reference sequence). This CDR3 contains 14 residues. CDR3 bases: TGTGCCAGCAGCCAAGATTCCGGGGCCCGAAGAGCTTTCTTT. Translating gives CASSQDSGARRAFF.

In this sample, this clonotype turned up many times. J is TRBJ2-1 and V is TRBV5-1; D gene uncertain. CDR1 and CDR2 from the germline V gene are SGHRS and YFSETQ. The length of the CDR3 is 15 residues. Trimming pared 0 bases from V and 0 bases from J, leaving 7 bases between. The CDR3 nucleotides read TGCGCCAGCAGCTTGGGCCCGAGCTCCTACAATGAGCAGTTCTTC. Residues: CASSLGPSSYNEQFF.